The 23 T cell receptor beta chains below come from one sample, sequenced in a study of blood T cell repertoires in COVID-19. Measured with immunoSEQ multiplex PCR; TCRdb has only the in-frame clones, and not every one. This table holds about 74,000 clones, roughly 88% found once. The sample was peripheral blood. These receptor sequences come from a woman of 80 years or more with acute or convalescent COVID-19.

The chain uses TRBV6-5 and TRBJ1-2; possibly TRBD1 for D (5 bases). CDR1 is MNHEY and CDR2 is SVGAGI in the germline V gene. The CDR3 totals 14 residues. V was cut by 11 bases and J by 7 bases, with 23 bases left in between. DNA of the CDR3: TGTGCCGCAGCGTCCCAGGGTTCGTTTTTTGGCTACACCTTC. Its translation: CAAASQGSFFGYTF.

The rearrangement uses TRBV13 and TRBJ1-4; 11 bases are shared with TRBD1. This CDR3 has 16 residues. From germline, CDR1 is PRHDT and CDR2 FYEKMQ (reference sequence). The junction had 10 bases not matched to a gene; V was cut back by 5 bases and J by 8 bases. CDR3 region: CASSLRTGGFGEKLFF. The DNA for the CDR3 is TGTGCCAGCAGCCTCCGGACAGGGGGCTTCGGGGAAAAACTGTTTTTT.

The chain carries TRBV3-1 (or the pseudogene TRBV3-2) and TRBJ2-7; D uncertain. The CDR3 is 11 residues long. V was cut by 3 bases and J by 5 bases, with 5 bases left in between. Germline CDR1 is LGHDT and CDR2 is YNNKEL (reference sequence). The CDR3 sequence: CASSQSNEQYF. The CDR3 bases are TGTGCCAGCAGCCAGTCAAACGAGCAGTACTTC.

V usage is TRBV30 and J usage is TRBJ2-1, with TRBD2 matching over 11 bases. Per germline, CDR1 GTSNPN and CDR2 SVGIG (reference sequence). This CDR3 has 17 residues. The V segment lost 0 bases and the J segment 10 bases; nucleotides outside the gene matches: 14. The CDR3 nucleotides are TGTGCCTGGAGTGTACTAGGACTAGCGGGCAGGCCGTTGGAGCAGTTCTTC. Protein sequence: CAWSVLGLAGRPLEQFF.

This clone was counted once. This chain uses TRBV27 with TRBJ1-4, with D possibly matching TRBD1 (6 bases). The V end lost 4 bases, the J end lost 7 bases, and 16 bases lay between the germline ends. The CDR3 is 15 amino acids. Germline lookup yields CDR1 MNHEY and CDR2 SMNVEV (reference sequence). CDR3 region: CASSSLQGLSEKLFF. The CDR3 DNA is TGTGCCAGCAGTTCCCTACAGGGTCTGAGTGAAAAACTGTTTTTT.

The gene calls are TRBV2 and TRBJ1-5, with 8 bases aligning to TRBD1. V lost 5 bases to trimming and J lost 5 bases; unmatched junction nucleotides: 8. Per the germline V gene, CDR1 is SNHLY and CDR2 is FYNNEI. CDR3 length: 15 residues. Written as DNA, the CDR3 is TGTGCCAGCAGTCCTGACAGGGGTAGACATCAGCCCCAGCATTTT. Translating gives CASSPDRGRHQPQHF.

This clone was picked up one time. Here the CDR3 DNA reads TGCAGTGCTAGAGTCGCGACAGGGGAGTACTTC. It specifies CSARVATGEYF. The chain links TRBV20-1 to TRBJ2-5; 8 nucleotides align to TRBD1. The ends lost 1 base at V and 12 bases at J; junction bases unmatched: 4. CDR1 and CDR2 (germline): DFQATT, SNEGSKA (reference sequence). The CDR3 loop spans 11 amino acids.

In this sample, this clone turned up once. This rearrangement joins TRBV5-8 to TRBJ2-7; D gene ambiguous. Trimming shortened V by 2 bases and J by 2 bases, and 14 bases separated the two germline ends. CDR1 is SGHTS and CDR2 is YDEGEE in the germline V gene. The CDR3 sequence is 15 residues long. This CDR3 is CASSLKADSAYEQYF. In DNA form, the CDR3 reads TGTGCCAGCAGCTTAAAGGCCGACTCGGCCTACGAGCAGTACTTC.

The V gene is TRBV28, the J gene TRBJ1-1, with a possible D match to TRBD1 (5 bases). Between the trimmed V and J ends, which lost 8 bases and 9 bases, there was a span of 16 bases. Per the germline V gene, CDR1 is MDHEN and CDR2 is SYDVKM. The CDR3 runs to 12 residues. CDR3 in amino acids: CASLGGRDKAFF. In DNA, the CDR3 is TGTGCCAGCCTGGGGGGAAGGGATAAAGCTTTCTTT. The full variable domain, with the rest looked up from reference TRBV28 and TRBJ1-1, is DVKVTQSSRYLVKRTGEKVFLECVQDMDHENMFWYRQDPGLGLRLIYFSYDVKMKEKGDIPEGYSVSREKKERFSLILESASTNQTSMYLCASLGGRDKAFFGQGTRLTVV.

This chain connects TRBV5-6 to TRBJ1-1; maybe TRBD1 (5 bases). V lost 4 bases and J lost 1, with 17 bases in between. The V gene's germline CDR1 is SGHDT and CDR2 YYEEEE. This CDR3 has 16 residues. The CDR3 region has the DNA TGTGCCAGCAGCCCCGCGGGGCCTGGGAGGAACACTGAAGCTTTCTTT. Translating gives CASSPAGPGRNTEAFF. Full variable domain (missing parts from reference TRBV5-6 and TRBJ1-1): DAGVTQSPTHLIKTRGQQVTLRCSPKSGHDTVSWYQQALGQGPQFIFQYYEEEERQRGNFPDRFSGHQFPNYSSELNVNALLLGDSALYLCASSPAGPGRNTEAFFGQGTRLTVV.

The chain links TRBV19 to TRBJ2-2, with 9 bases matching TRBD1. The V gene's germline CDR1 is LNHDA and CDR2 SQIVND (reference sequence). V dropped 5 bases and J dropped 6; count of bases not matched to a gene: 1. The CDR3 loop spans 13 amino acids. The DNA of the CDR3 is TGTGCCAGTAGTGGACAGGGGTCCGGGGAGCTGTTTTTT. It is translated as CASSGQGSGELFF. Together with reference TRBV19 and TRBJ2-2, the CDR3 gives the full variable domain: DGGITQSPKYLFRKEGQNVTLSCEQNLNHDAMYWYRQDPGQGLRLIYYSQIVNDFQKGDIAEGYSVSREKKESFPLTVTSAQKNPTAFYLCASSGQGSGELFFGEGSRLTVL.

This rearrangement joins TRBV7-8 to TRBJ2-2; TRBD1 agrees at 7 bases. Losses at the gene ends were 5 bases for V and 2 bases for J; bases not matched to a gene: 11. This CDR3 is 17 amino acids long. CDR1 and CDR2 (germline): SGHVS, FQNEAQ. CDR3 DNA sequence: TGTGCCAGCAGCCTCAGGGGGACCCTTCTTAACACCGGGGAGCTGTTTTTT. This gives the protein CASSLRGTLLNTGELFF.

This clone was counted between two and nine times. This sequence joins TRBV7-2 and TRBJ2-3; 8 bases match TRBD2. Trimming removed 1 base from V and 12 bases from J; junction bases left unmatched: 6. There are 13 residues in the CDR3. Germline CDR1 reads SGHTA; CDR2 reads FQGNSA. CDR3 amino acids: CASSLVRGGPQYF. The CDR3 DNA is TGTGCCAGCAGCTTAGTTCGCGGGGGGCCACAGTATTTT.

The rearrangement joins TRBV7-8 to TRBJ2-7, with 12 bases lining up with TRBD1. The CDR3 has 15 amino acids. Per germline, CDR1 SGHVS and CDR2 FQNEAQ. J lost 6 bases, V lost 2 bases, and 5 bases had no gene match. This CDR3 is CASSLRDRGPGEQYF. The CDR3 bases are TGTGCCAGCAGCTTAAGGGACAGGGGGCCGGGCGAGCAGTACTTC.

The CDR3 is CASSGTSGRKETQYF. The CDR3 region has the DNA TGTGCCAGCAGCGGGACTAGCGGGAGGAAAGAGACCCAGTACTTC. V is TRBV9 and J is TRBJ2-5, with 14 bases that match TRBD2. The germline gives CDR1 SGDLS, CDR2 YYNGEE. Losses at the gene ends were 3 bases for V and 3 bases for J; bases not matched to a gene: 1. The CDR3 contains 15 residues.

Only a few counts were recorded for this clone. This chain connects TRBV10-1 to TRBJ2-5; 7 bases are shared with TRBD2. The germline V gene has CDR1 WNHNN and CDR2 SYGVQD (reference sequence). The CDR3 runs to 16 residues. The trim removed 6 bases at V and 3 bases at J, leaving 13 bases unmatched. DNA for the CDR3: TGCGCCAGCAGGGGGGGGAAGCGGGGAAGAGAAGAGACCCAGTACTTC. Translating gives CASRGGKRGREETQYF.

This clone showed up just a few times. The chain combines TRBV19 with TRBJ2-1; 9 bases match TRBD2. V shed 6 bases, J shed 9 bases, and the junction held 15 bases outside the gene matches. Germline loops: CDR1 LNHDA, CDR2 SQIVND (reference sequence). The CDR3 length is 16 residues. The DNA for the CDR3 is TGTGCCAGTAGCCCGCGCGGGGCGGGGGGGCCGTTTGAGCAGTTCTTC. Amino acids: CASSPRGAGGPFEQFF.

This clone was observed once. The V call is TRBV5-1, the J call TRBJ2-1, with TRBD2 matching 7 bases. This CDR3 has 20 amino acids. V lost 3 bases and J lost 0; bases outside the gene matches: 18. In germline, CDR1 is SGHRS, CDR2 YFSETQ. DNA of the CDR3: TGCGCCAGCAGCTCCTCTAGGCGGGAGTCCTCCGCGAGCTCCTACAATGAGCAGTTCTTC. Its translation is CASSSSRRESSASSYNEQFF.

The rearrangement joins TRBV7-3 to TRBJ2-3; 7 positions agree with TRBD2. The J segment lost 4 bases and the V segment lost 4 bases, leaving 5 bases of the junction unmatched. CDR3 size: 14 residues. The germline CDR1 and CDR2 sequences are SGHTA and FQGTGA. Written as DNA, the CDR3 is TGTGCCAGCAGCTCCGGGACTACCCCAGATACGCAGTATTTT. This codes for CASSSGTTPDTQYF.

This clone was found a few times. The chain uses TRBV11-2 and TRBJ2-1; 10 bases are a match to TRBD2. CDR3 length: 16 amino acids. J was trimmed by 6 bases and V by 8 bases; bases with no gene match: 13. Per the germline V gene, CDR1 is SGHAT and CDR2 is FQNNGV. CDR3 bases: TGTGCCAGCGGACTAACCACAATAGCGGGAGGCAATGAGCAGTTCTTC. It is translated as CASGLTTIAGGNEQFF.

The J gene is TRBJ2-7, the V gene TRBV6-4; weak D call: TRBD1 (5 bases). Germline-derived CDR1 and CDR2 are MRHNA and SNTAGT. Trimming cost V 10 bases and J 0 bases, with 19 bases left between them. The CDR3 is made up of 15 amino acids. DNA for the CDR3: TGTGCCACCCATTCCCCCGACAGCCACTCCTACGAGCAGTACTTC. Protein sequence: CATHSPDSHSYEQYF.

V usage is TRBV19 and J usage is TRBJ1-5, with D perhaps TRBD1 (6 bases). This CDR3 spans 15 amino acids. Germline V gene lookup returns CDR1 LNHDA and CDR2 SQIVND (reference sequence). The V end was cut by 5 bases, the J end by 4 bases, with 15 bases between. CDR3 nucleotide sequence: TGTGCCAGTAGTCTACAGGGTAAGGGGAATCAGCCCCAGCATTTT. It translates to CASSLQGKGNQPQHF.

The CDR3 loop is CASSTPGHPQDEQFF. The CDR3 coding sequence is TGTGCCAGCAGTACCCCAGGACACCCTCAGGATGAGCAGTTCTTC. V and J are TRBV6-5 and TRBJ2-1; D perhaps matches TRBD1 (5 bases). CDR3 size: 15 residues. With 5 bases removed from V and 8 bases from J, the gap between germline ends came to 19 bases. Germline V gene sequence: CDR1 MNHEY, CDR2 SVGAGI.